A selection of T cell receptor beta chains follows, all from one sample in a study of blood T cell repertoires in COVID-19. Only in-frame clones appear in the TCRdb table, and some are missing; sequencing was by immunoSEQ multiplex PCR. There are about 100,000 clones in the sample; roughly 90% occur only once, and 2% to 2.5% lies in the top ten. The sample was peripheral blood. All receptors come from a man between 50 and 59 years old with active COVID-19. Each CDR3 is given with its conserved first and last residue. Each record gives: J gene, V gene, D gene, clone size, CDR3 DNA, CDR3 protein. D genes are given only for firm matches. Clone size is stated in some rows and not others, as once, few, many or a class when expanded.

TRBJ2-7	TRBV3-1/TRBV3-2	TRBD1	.	TGTGCCAGCAATTTACAGGGGGCCTACGAGCAGTACTTC	CASNLQGAYEQYF
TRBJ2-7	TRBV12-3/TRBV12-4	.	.	TGTGCCAGCAGTTTAATCCAGGCAGGCGAGCAGTACTTC	CASSLIQAGEQYF
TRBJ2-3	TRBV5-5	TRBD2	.	TGTGCCAGCAGCCCTTGGCGGGGGGCAGGGGCAGATACGCAGTATTTT	CASSPWRGAGADTQYF
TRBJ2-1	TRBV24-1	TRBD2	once	TGTGCCACCCAAGGGACTAGCGCGTCAGATGAGCAGTTCTTC	CATQGTSASDEQFF
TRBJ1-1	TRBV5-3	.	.	TGTGCCAGAAGCTTGGCTCGGGGAAACACTGAAGCTTTCTTT	CARSLARGNTEAFF
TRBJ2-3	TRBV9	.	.	TGTGCCAGCAGCGTAGGGGGCCCCACGATCTCAGATACGCAGTATTTT	CASSVGGPTISDTQYF
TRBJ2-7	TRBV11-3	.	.	TGTGCCAGCAGCGTTGATAGCGGATACGAGCAGTACTTC	CASSVDSGYEQYF
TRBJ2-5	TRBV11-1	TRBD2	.	TGTGCCAGCAGCCGGACTAGCGGGGTTCAAGAGACCCAGTACTTC	CASSRTSGVQETQYF
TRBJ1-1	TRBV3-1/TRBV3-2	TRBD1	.	TGTGCCAGCAGCCAAGCCTTCAGGGGGGCGCGGGCTGAAGCTTTCTTT	CASSQAFRGARAEAFF
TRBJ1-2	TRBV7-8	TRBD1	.	TGTGCCAGCAGCTCAATTGACAGGGGTTATGGCTACACCTTC	CASSSIDRGYGYTF
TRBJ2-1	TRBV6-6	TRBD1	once	TGTGCCAGCAGTTACGAGGGGACAGGGGTGGGCAATGAGCAGTTCTTC	CASSYEGTGVGNEQFF
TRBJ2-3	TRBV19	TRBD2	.	TGTGCCAGTAGCGCACGGGCGGGAGTTAAAGATACGCAGTATTTT	CASSARAGVKDTQYF
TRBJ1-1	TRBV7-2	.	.	TGTGCCAGCAGCTTAGGCGGGTGGGCCACTGAAGCTTTCTTT	CASSLGGWATEAFF
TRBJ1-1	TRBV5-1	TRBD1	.	TGCGCCAGCAGCTTTGGAAACAGGGGCTACACTGAAGCTTTCTTT	CASSFGNRGYTEAFF
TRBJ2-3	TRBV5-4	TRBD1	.	TGTGCCAGCAGCTCAGGGACAGATCACACAGATACGCAGTATTTT	CASSSGTDHTDTQYF
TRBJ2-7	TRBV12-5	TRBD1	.	TGTGCTAGTGGTTTTGAGGAGTTGAAGGGGGCCGAGCAGTACTTC	CASGFEELKGAEQYF
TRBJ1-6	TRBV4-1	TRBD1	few	TGCGCCAGCAGCCAAGCCACGACAGGGGCGGGTTCACCCCTCCACTTT	CASSQATTGAGSPLHF
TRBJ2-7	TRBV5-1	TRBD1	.	TGCGCCAGCAGCGATATTCGGGACAGAAGATACGAGCAGTACTTC	CASSDIRDRRYEQYF
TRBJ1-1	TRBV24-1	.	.	TGTGCCACCAGTGACTATGGACTGACTGAAGCTTTCTTT	CATSDYGLTEAFF
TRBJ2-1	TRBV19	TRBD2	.	TGTGCCAGTACCCTGACTAGCGGGGTCAATGAGCAGTTCTTC	CASTLTSGVNEQFF
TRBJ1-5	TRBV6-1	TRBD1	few	TGTGCCAGCAGTGGAGTGACAGGGTACGGTGCGTCCTCGCCCCAGCATTTT	CASSGVTGYGASSPQHF
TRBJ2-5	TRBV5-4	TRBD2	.	TGTGCCAGCAGCTGGACTAGCGGGGGGGGAGAGACCCAGTACTTC	CASSWTSGGGETQYF
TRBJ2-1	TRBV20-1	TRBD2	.	TGCAGTGCTAGTCGCGGGGGGGTTCAAGGCGACAATGAGCAGTTCTTC	CSASRGGVQGDNEQFF
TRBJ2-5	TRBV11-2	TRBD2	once	TGTGCCAGCAGCCTCTTACTAGCGGGGATTAAAGAGACCCAGTACTTC	CASSLLLAGIKETQYF
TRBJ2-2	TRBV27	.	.	TGTGCCAGCAGTCCCAGACAGGAGACCGGGGAGCTGTTTTTT	CASSPRQETGELFF
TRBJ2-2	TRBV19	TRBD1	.	TGTGCCAGTAGTATTGGGGACAGTATCACCGGGGAGCTGTTTTTT	CASSIGDSITGELFF
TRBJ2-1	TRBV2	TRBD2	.	TGTGCCAGCAGCGCCGGGACTAGCGGGAAGGATGAGCAGTTCTTC	CASSAGTSGKDEQFF
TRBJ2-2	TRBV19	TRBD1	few	TGTGCCAGTAGGCCGGGACAGGGGGCGAACACCGGGGAGCTGTTTTTT	CASRPGQGANTGELFF
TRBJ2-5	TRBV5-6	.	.	TGTGCCAGCAGCTTCGGGGGACCATCGGGAGAGAAGACCCAGTACTTC	CASSFGGPSGEKTQYF
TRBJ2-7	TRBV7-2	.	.	TGTGCCAGCAGCTTGAGGGCCGCACAGTACTTC	CASSLRAAQYF
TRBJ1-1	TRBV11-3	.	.	TGTGCCAGCAGGGGGGCCTCTGAAGCTTTCTTT	CASRGASEAFF
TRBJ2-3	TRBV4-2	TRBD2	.	TGTGCCAGCAGCCGGGGACTAGCGGGGGGGCCGGGGACAGATACGCAGTATTTT	CASSRGLAGGPGTDTQYF